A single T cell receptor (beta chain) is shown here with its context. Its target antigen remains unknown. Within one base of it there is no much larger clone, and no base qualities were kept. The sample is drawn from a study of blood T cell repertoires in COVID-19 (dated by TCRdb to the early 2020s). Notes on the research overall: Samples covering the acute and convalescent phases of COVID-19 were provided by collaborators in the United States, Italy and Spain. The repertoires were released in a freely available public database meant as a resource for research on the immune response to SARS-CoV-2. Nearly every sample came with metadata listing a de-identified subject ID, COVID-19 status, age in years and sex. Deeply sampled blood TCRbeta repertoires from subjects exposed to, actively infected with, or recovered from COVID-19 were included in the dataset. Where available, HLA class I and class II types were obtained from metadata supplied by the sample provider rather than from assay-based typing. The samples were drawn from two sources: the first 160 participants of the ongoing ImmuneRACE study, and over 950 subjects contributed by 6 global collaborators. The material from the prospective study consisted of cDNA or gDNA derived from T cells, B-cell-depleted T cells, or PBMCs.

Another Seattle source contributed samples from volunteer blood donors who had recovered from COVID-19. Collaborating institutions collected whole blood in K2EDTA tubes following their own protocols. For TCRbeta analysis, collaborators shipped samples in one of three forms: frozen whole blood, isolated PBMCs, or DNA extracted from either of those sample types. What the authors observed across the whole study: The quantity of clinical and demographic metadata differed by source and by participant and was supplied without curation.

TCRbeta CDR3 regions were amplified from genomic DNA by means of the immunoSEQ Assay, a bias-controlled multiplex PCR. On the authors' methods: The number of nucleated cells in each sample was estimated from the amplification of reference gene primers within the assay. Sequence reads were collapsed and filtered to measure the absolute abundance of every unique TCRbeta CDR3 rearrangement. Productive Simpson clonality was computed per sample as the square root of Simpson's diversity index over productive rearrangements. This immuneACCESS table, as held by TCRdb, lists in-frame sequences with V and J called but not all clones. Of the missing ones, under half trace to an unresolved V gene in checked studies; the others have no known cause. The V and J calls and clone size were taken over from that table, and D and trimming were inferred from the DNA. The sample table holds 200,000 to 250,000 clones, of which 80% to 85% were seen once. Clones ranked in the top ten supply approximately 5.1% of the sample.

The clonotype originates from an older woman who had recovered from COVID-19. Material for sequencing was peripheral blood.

The nucleotide sequence reads TGCAGCGTTTATCAGGGTCCCGCGATTGGCTACACCTTC. The encoded protein is CSVYQGPAIGYTF. The rearrangement joined TRBV29-1 to TRBJ1-2, with TRBD1 tentatively as D gene (5 bases match). The CDR3 contains 13 residues, cysteine and phenylalanine counted. The DNA shown is the 39-base CDR3, in frame from base 1. The junction carries 17 bases between V and J, which are trimmed by 5 bases and 7 bases respectively. Via the germline V gene, CDR1 is SQVTM and CDR2 ANQGSEA. Full variable domain (CDR3 extended with the reference TRBV29-1 and TRBJ1-2 proteins): SAVISQKPSRDICQRGTSLTIQCQVDSQVTMMFWYRQQPGQSLTLIATANQGSEATYESGFVIDKFPISRPNLTFSTLTVSNMSPEDSSIYLCSVYQGPAIGYTFGSGTRLTVV.